This record covers a single T cell receptor beta chain. No antigen is known for it. Germline-derived CDR1 and CDR2 are SQVTM and ANQGSEA. This CDR3 region has 14 residues. These data are taken from a study of CXCR3-negative and CXCR3-positive naive CD8 T cells. 5' RACE that incorporated UMI labels was used to prepare the TRB cDNA libraries. For each CDR3 protein, TCRdb gives one entry from its re-call of the 5' RACE reads, without DNA. The repertoire table contains tens of thousands of distinct CDR3 sequences. Study observations and caveats: Compared with CXCR3-negative naive cells, CXCR3-positive naive cells showed more hydrophobic TRB CDR3s.

This receptor was taken from a human donor in good health. Some clones in this sample may be carry-over from other donors' samples. The rearrangement uses TRBV29-1 and TRBJ2-3; TCRdb indicates TRBD2, and absent DNA this call remains unverified. Sequencing used naive CXCR3+ CD8+ T cells from blood. Subset denoted: CD45RO-CCR7+CD27+CD95- naive CD8+ T cells expressing CXCR3 (TNR3+). The CDR3 spells CSVDAGLSTDTQYF.